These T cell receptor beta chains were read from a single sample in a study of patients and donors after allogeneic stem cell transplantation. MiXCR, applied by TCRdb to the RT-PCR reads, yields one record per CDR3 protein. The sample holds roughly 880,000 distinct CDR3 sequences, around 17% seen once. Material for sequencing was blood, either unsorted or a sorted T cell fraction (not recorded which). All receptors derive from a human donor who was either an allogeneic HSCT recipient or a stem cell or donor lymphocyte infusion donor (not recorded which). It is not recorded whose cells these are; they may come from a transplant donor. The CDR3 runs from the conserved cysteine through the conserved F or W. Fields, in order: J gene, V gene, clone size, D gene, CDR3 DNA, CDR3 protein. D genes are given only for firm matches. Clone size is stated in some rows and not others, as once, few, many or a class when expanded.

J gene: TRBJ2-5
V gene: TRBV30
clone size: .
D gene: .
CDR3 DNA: TGTGCCTGGAGTGGGCTGGGCAGCCAAGAGACCCAGTACTTC
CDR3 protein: CAWSGLGSQETQYF

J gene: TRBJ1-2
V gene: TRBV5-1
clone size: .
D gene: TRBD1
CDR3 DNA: TGCGCCAGCAGCTTGGTCCCGGGACAGGGGAAGGAGGGCTACACCTTC
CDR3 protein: CASSLVPGQGKEGYTF

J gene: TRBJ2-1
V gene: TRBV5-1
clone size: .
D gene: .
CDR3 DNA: TGCGCCAGCAGACTGCTACAGTCCTACAATGAGCAGTTCTTC
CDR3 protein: CASRLLQSYNEQFF

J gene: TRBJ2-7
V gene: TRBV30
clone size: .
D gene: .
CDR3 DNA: TGTGCCTGGAGTGGGGCATACGAGCAGTACTTC
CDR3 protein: CAWSGAYEQYF

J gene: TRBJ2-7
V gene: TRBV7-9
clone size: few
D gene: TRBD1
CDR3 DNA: TGTGCCAGCAGCTCGCGACAGGGGCCCTCCTACGAGCAGTACTTC
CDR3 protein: CASSSRQGPSYEQYF

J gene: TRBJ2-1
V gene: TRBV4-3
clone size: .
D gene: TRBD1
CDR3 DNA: TGCGCCAGCAGCCACAAAACCGGGACAGGGAGGAATGAGCAGTTCTTC
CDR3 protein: CASSHKTGTGRNEQFF

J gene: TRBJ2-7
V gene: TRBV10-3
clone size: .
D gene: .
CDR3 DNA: TGTGCCATCAGTGAGTCGGGGACATTCACCTACGAGCAGTACTTC
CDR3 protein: CAISESGTFTYEQYF

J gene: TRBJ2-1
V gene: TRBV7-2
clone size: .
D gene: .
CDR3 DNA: TGTGCCAGCAGCCAGAGAGGAGTACCCCACAATGAGCAGTTCTTC
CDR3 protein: CASSQRGVPHNEQFF

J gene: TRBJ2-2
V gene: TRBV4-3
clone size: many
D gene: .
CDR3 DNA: TGCGCCAGCAGCCAAGATACCAACACCGGGGAGCTGTTTTTT
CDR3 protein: CASSQDTNTGELFF

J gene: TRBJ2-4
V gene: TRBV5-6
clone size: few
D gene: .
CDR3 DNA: TGTGCCAGCACGCCCACAGGGTCTGTAAACATTCAGTACTTC
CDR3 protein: CASTPTGSVNIQYF

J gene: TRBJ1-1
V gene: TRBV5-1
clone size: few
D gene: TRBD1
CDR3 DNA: TGCGCCAGCAGACAAACAGGGGGGAACACTGAAGCTTTCTTT
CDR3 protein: CASRQTGGNTEAFF

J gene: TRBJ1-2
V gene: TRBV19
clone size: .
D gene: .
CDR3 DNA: TGTGCCAGTAGTATAGATTACAGGCGCGGCTACACCTTC
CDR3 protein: CASSIDYRRGYTF

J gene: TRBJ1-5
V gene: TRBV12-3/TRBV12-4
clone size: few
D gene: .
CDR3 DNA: TGTGCCAGCAGTTTATCCCCTAGGACGGGGAATCAGCCCCAGCATTTT
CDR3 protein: CASSLSPRTGNQPQHF

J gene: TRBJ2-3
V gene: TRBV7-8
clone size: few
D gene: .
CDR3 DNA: TGTGCCAGCAGCTGGGGCCAACTCACAGATACGCAGTATTTT
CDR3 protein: CASSWGQLTDTQYF

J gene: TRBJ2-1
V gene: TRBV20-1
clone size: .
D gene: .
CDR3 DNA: TGCAGTGCCGCCGATATAGTGCATGAGCAGTTCTTC
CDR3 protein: CSAADIVHEQFF

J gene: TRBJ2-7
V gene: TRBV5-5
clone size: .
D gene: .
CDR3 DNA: TGTGCCAGCTGCTGGGACGGGGACTACGAGCAGTACTTC
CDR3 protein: CASCWDGDYEQYF

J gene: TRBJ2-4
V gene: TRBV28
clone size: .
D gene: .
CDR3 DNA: TGTGCCAGCAGCCCCTTTTTGGGGAGTGGCAAAAACATTCAGTACTTC
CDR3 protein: CASSPFLGSGKNIQYF

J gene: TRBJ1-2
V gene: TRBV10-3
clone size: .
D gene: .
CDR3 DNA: TGTGCCATCTCCTCCATTCTCTCGACAGGAGCGTTCTATGGCTACACCTTC
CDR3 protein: CAISSILSTGAFYGYTF

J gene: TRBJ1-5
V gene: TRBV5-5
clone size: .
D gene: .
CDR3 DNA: TGTGCCAGCAGCCCCTCAGCGGGGAGCAATCAGCCCCAGCATTTT
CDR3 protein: CASSPSAGSNQPQHF

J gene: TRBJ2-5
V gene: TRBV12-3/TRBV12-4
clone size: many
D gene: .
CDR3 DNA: TGTGCCAGCAGCCATGACTGGGGCCAAGAGACCCAGTACTTC
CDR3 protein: CASSHDWGQETQYF

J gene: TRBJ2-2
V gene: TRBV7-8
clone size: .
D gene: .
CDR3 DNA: TGTGCCAGCAGTGCTCTAGCGAACACCGGGGAGCTGTTTTTT
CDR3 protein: CASSALANTGELFF

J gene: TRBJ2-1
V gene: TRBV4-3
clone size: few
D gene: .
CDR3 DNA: TGCGCCAGCAGCGGGGGGGGGCAAGTGGGGAATGAGCAGTTCTTC
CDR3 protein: CASSGGGQVGNEQFF

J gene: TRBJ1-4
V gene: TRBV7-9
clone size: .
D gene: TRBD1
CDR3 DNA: TGTGCCAGCAGCTTAGGGGGACAGGGGAGTGAAAAACTGTTTTTT
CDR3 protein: CASSLGGQGSEKLFF

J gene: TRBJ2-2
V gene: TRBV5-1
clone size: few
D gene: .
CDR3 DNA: TGCGCCAGCAGCGGATTTGGGACGGACACCGGGGAGCTGTTTTTT
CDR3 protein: CASSGFGTDTGELFF

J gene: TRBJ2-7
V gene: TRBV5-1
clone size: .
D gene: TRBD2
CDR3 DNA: TGCGCCAGCAGCTTGACTAGCGGGAGGGCCGACTACGAGCAGTACTTC
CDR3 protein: CASSLTSGRADYEQYF

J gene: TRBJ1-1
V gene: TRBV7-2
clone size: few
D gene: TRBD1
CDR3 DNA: TGTGCCAGCAGCCATACAGTGGACAGGGAAGCTTTCTTT
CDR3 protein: CASSHTVDREAFF

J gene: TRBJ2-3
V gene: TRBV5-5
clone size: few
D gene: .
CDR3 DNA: TGTGCCAGCAGCGTTCCAGGGGTCGGTGGGGCAGATACGCAGTATTTT
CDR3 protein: CASSVPGVGGADTQYF

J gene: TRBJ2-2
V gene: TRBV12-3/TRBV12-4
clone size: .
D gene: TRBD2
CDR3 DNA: TGTGCCAGCAGTCCCCTCGGGACTAGCGGGAGTGACACCGGGGAGCTGTTTTTT
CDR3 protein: CASSPLGTSGSDTGELFF

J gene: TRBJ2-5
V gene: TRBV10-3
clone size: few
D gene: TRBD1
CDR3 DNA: TGTGCCATCAGTCAGGGGGTTGAAGAGACCCAGTACTTC
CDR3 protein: CAISQGVEETQYF

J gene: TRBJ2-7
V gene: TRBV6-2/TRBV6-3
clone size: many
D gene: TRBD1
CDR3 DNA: TGTGCCAGCAATCCGACAGGGGGCGGAACCTACGAGCAGTACTTC
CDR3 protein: CASNPTGGGTYEQYF

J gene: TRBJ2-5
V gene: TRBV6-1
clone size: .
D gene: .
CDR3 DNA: TGTGCCAGCAGTGAAGCTCCCCAGCCCCCCGTGGGGGAGACCCAGTACTTC
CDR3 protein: CASSEAPQPPVGETQYF